This TCR beta chain was captured by sequencing in a study of cytomegalovirus exposure and HLA in healthy donors. The wider study: Earlier results showed approximately 110 million unique TCR beta sequences derived from approximately 180 million T cells. Regarding the study as a whole: In a later analysis, 17,000 or so TCR beta sequences were associated with HLA alleles at 0.05 false discovery rate.

PCR used 60 Vbeta primers and 13 Jbeta primers. Method: immunoSEQ multiplex PCR; TCRdb's copy keeps in-frame clones and lacks some. This repertoire shows 200,000 or so clones, 65% to 85% found once; its top ten account for around 3.9%. Points on this clone: What it binds is unknown.

V was trimmed by 5 bases and J by 0 bases, leaving 10 bases between them. Germline-derived CDR1 and CDR2 are SGHAT and FQNNGV. CDR3 length: 14 residues. The specimen was PBMCs. This chain uses TRBV11-2 with TRBJ1-1; D is uncertain. The clonotype originates from a man over 45 in good health and CMV-seronegative. In DNA form, the CDR3 reads TGTGCCAGCAGCGTAGGGTCAGTGAACACTGAAGCTTTCTTT. The encoded protein is CASSVGSVNTEAFF.